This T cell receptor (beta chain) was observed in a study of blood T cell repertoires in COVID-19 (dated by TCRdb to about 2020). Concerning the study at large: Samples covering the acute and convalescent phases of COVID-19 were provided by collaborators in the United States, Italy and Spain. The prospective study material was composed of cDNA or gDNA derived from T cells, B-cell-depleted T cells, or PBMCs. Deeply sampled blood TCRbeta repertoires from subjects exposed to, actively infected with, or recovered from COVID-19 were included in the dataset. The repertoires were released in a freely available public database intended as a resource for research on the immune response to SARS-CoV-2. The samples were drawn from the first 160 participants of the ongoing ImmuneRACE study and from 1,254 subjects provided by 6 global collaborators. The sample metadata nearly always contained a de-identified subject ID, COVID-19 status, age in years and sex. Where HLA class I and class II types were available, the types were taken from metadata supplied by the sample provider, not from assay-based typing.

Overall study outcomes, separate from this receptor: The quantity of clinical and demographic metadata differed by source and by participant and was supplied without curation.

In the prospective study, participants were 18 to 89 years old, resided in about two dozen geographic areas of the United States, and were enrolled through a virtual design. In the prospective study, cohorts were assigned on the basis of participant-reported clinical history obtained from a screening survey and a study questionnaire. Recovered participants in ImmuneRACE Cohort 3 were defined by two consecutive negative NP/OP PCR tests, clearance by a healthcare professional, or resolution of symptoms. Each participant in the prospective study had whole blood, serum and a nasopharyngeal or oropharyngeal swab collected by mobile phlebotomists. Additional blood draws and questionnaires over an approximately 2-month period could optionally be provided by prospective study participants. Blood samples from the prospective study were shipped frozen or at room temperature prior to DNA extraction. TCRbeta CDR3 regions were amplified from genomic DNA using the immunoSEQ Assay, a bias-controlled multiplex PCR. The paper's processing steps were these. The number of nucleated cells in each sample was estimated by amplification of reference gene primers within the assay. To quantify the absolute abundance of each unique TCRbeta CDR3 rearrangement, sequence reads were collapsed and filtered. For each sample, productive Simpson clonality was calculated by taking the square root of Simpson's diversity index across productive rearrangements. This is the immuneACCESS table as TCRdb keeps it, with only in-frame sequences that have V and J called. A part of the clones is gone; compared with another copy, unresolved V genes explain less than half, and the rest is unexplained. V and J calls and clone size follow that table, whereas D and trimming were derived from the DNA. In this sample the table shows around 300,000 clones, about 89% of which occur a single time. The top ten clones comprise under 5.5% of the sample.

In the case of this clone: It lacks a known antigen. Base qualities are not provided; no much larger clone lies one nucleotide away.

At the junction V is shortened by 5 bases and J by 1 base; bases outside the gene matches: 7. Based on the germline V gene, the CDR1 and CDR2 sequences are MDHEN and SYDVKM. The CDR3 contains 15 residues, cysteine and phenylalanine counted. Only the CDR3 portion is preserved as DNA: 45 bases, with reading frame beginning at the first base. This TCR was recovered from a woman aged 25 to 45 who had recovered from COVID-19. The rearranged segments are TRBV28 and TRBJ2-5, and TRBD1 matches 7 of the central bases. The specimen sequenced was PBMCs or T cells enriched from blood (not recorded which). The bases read TGTGCCAGCAGTCGCATACAGGGGACCCAAGAGACCCAGTACTTC. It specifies CASSRIQGTQETQYF.